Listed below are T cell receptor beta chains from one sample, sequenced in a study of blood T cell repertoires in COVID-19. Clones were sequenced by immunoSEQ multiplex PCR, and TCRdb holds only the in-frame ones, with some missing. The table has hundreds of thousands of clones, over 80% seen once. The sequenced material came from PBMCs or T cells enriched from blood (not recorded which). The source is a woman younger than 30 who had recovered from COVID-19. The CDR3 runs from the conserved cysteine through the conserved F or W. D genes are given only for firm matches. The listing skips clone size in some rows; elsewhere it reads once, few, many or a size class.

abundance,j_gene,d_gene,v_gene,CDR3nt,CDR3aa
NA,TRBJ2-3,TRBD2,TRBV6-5,TGTGCCAGCAGTTACGCCAGCGGGGGGGGCACAGATACGCAGTATTTT,CASSYASGGGTDTQYF
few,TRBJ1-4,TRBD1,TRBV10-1,TGCGCCACACAAGACAGGGGACCTAATGAAAAACTGTTTTTT,CATQDRGPNEKLFF
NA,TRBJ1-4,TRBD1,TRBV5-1,TGCGCCAGCAGCCGCGGACAGGGGGGATCGTTCGGGGATGAAAAACTGTTTTTT,CASSRGQGGSFGDEKLFF
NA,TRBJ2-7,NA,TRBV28,TGTGCCAGCAGTTTATGGGGGGCGCGCGAGCAGTACTTC,CASSLWGAREQYF
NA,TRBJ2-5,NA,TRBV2,TGTGCCAGCAGTGGGGGGGTACAAGAGACCCAGTACTTC,CASSGGVQETQYF
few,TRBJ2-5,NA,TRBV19,TGTGCCAGTCGGGACTTGGGGGAAGAGACCCAGTACTTC,CASRDLGEETQYF
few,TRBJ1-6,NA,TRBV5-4,TGTGCCAGCAGCTTGGAGGGTGGAGGAAGATCACCCCTCCACTTT,CASSLEGGGRSPLHF
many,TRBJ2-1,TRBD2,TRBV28,TGTGCCAGCAGCGATCCTCTCGGCGGGGGGCTAGGGGAGCAGTTCTTC,CASSDPLGGGLGEQFF
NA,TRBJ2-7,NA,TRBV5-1,TGCGCCAGCAGCTTGACCGGACAGACTTACGAGCAGTACTTC,CASSLTGQTYEQYF
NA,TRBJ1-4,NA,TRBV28,TGTGCCAGCAGTTTCCACCCGGCTAGGAGTCTAAGTGAAAAACTGTTTTTT,CASSFHPARSLSEKLFF
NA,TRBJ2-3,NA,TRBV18,TGTGCCAGCTCGTCAGTTAACACAGATACGCAGTATTTT,CASSSVNTDTQYF
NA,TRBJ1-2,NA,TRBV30,TGTGCCTGGAGTGTAACTGGGCGCGTCACAGCTAACTATGGCTACACCTTC,CAWSVTGRVTANYGYTF
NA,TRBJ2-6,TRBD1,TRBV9,TGTGCCAGCAGCGTCGATCCCGGGACAGGGTCTGGGGCCAACGTCCTGACTTTC,CASSVDPGTGSGANVLTF
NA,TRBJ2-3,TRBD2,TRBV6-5,TGTGCCAGCGGCATCGCGGGGGGCAGGGTAGATACGCAGTATTTT,CASGIAGGRVDTQYF
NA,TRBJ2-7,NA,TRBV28,TGTGCCAGCAGTTCTCCGGGACAATTCTACGAGCAGTACTTC,CASSSPGQFYEQYF
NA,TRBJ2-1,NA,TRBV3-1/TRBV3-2,TGTGCCAGCAGCCCCCGCTCGGGGTATTCGAATGAGCAGTTCTTC,CASSPRSGYSNEQFF
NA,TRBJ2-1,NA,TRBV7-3,TGTGCCAGCAGCTTAACGGTGGATGAGGGGCAGTTCTTC,CASSLTVDEGQFF
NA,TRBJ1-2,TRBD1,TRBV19,TGTGCCAGTAGGGACAGGGGGGGCTATGGCTACACCTTC,CASRDRGGYGYTF
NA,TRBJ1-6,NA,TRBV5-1,TGCGCCAGCAGCGCAGGGGTTGGTTCACCCCTCCACTTT,CASSAGVGSPLHF
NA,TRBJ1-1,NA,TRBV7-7,TGTGCCAGCAGCTTATGGTCCGGAGGGAACACTGAAGCTTTCTTT,CASSLWSGGNTEAFF
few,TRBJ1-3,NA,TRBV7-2,TGTGCCAGCAGCTTAGAGGGCCGGGAAGCAGGAAACACCATATATTTT,CASSLEGREAGNTIYF
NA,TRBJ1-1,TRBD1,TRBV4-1,TGCGCCAGCAGCCGAACACCGGGACAGGAAACCACTGAAGCTTTCTTT,CASSRTPGQETTEAFF
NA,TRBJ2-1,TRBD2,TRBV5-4,TGTGCCAGCAGCCGGACTAGCGGGGAATACAATGAGCAGTTCTTC,CASSRTSGEYNEQFF
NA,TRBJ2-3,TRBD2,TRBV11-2,TGTGCCAGCAGACCTACGGGACTAGCGGGGGGGACAGATACGCAGTATTTT,CASRPTGLAGGTDTQYF
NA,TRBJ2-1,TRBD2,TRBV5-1,TGCGCCAGCAGCCGAATACTAGCGGGGGACTACAATGAGCAGTTCTTC,CASSRILAGDYNEQFF
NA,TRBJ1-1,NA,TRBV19,TGTGCCAGTAGTATCCGTACAGGGCTGAACACTGAAGCTTTCTTT,CASSIRTGLNTEAFF
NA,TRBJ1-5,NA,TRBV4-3,TGCGCCAGCAGCCAATTTCTTGGGAGCCGTCAGCCCCAGCATTTT,CASSQFLGSRQPQHF
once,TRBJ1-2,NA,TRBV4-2,TGTGCCAGCAGCCAAGATAATCGCAGGCATGGCTACACCTTC,CASSQDNRRHGYTF
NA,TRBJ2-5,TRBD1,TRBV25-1,TGTGCCAGCAGCAGGGGGCGAGAGACCCAGTACTTC,CASSRGRETQYF
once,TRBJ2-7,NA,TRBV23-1,TGCGCCAGCAGTCAATCTTCCCGGCCGGGTCTCTACTACGAGCAGTACTTC,CASSQSSRPGLYYEQYF
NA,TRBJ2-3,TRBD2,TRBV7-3,TGTGCCAGCAGCTTTCTAGGAGCGGGGAGCACAGATACGCAGTATTTT,CASSFLGAGSTDTQYF
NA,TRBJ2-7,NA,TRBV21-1,TGTGCCAGCAGCAAGCGACTCCTTAGGAACGAGCAGTACTTC,CASSKRLLRNEQYF
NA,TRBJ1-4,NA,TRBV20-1,TGCAGTGCTAGTCCCGGGACAATGAGCGAAAAACTGTTTTTT,CSASPGTMSEKLFF
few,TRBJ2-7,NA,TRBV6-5,TGTGCCAGCAGCCAGGGGATGAGCACATCCTACGAGCAGTACTTC,CASSQGMSTSYEQYF
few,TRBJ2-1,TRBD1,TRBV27,TGTGCCAGCAGCCGAAGGACGACAGGGGACAATGAGCAGTTCTTC,CASSRRTTGDNEQFF
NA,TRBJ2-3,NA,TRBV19,TGTGCCAGTAGTAATTCCCACTCGACAGGCGGCCATAGGGAGTATTTT,CASSNSHSTGGHREYF
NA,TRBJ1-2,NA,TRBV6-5,TGTGCCAGCGGGGGGGGTTCATCCACCTTC,CASGGGSSTF
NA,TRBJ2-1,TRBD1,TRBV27,TGTGCCAGCAGCCCCGGGACAGAATACAATGAGCAGTTCTTC,CASSPGTEYNEQFF
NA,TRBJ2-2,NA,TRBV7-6,TGTGCCAGCAGCTTAGAGCGGCCGGGGACCGGGGAGCTGTTTTTT,CASSLERPGTGELFF
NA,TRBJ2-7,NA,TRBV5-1,TGCGCCAGCAGCTTCAACTACGAGCAGTACTTC,CASSFNYEQYF
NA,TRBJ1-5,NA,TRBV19,TGTGCCAGTAGCCCCGACAGAAATCAGCCCCAGCATTTT,CASSPDRNQPQHF
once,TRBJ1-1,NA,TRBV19,TGTGCCAGTAGTATGGACAGTGACACTGAAGCTTTCTTT,CASSMDSDTEAFF